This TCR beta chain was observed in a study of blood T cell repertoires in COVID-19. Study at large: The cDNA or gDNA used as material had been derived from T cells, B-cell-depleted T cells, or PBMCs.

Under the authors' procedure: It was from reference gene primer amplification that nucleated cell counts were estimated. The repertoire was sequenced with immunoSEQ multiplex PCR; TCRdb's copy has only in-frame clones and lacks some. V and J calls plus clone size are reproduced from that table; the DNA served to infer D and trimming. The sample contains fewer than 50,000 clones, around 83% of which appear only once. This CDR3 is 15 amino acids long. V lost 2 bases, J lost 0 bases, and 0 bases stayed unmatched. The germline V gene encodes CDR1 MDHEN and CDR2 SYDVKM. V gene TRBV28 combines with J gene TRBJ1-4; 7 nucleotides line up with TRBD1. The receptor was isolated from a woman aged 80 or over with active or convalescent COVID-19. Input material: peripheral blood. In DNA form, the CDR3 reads TGTGCCAGCAGTTTAGGGACAGCAACTAATGAAAAACTGTTTTTT. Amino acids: CASSLGTATNEKLFF.